This is a list of T cell receptor beta chains from one sample in a study of T cells in localized non-small cell lung cancer. The table came from immunoSEQ multiplex PCR; TCRdb's copy has only in-frame clones and leaves some out. The sample includes some 2,400 clones, less than 20% of them seen just once. Source: normal lung tissue next to the tumor, taken before any cancer treatment. The receptor set was obtained from a man aged 40 to 75 with stage I squamous cell lung carcinoma. The CDR3 runs from the conserved cysteine through the conserved F or W. D genes are given only for firm matches. Size is stated for part of the rows, as once, few or many counts, or as a class when the clone is expanded.

j_gene | v_gene | abundance | d_gene | CDR3nt | CDR3aa
TRBJ2-7 | TRBV6-8 | medium-sized | - | TGTGCCATCAGTGCTTTACAGGGCGGCGAGCAGTACTTC | CAISALQGGEQYF
TRBJ2-5 | TRBV14 | - | TRBD2 | TGTGCCAGCAGCCGGTCTAGCGGGATCCAAGAGACCCAGTACTTC | CASSRSSGIQETQYF
TRBJ1-2 | TRBV11-3 | - | - | TGTGCCAGCAGCTTAGATCAAAACAGGGCCTATGGCTACACCTTC | CASSLDQNRAYGYTF
TRBJ2-7 | TRBV6-8 | few | - | TGTGCCAGCAGAGGAACAGCTCCTCCTTACGAGCAGTACTTC | CASRGTAPPYEQYF
TRBJ2-4 | TRBV18 | - | - | TGTGCCAGCTCTCAAATCGGGCCGGTTAGGGGGAAAAACATTCAGTACTTC | CASSQIGPVRGKNIQYF
TRBJ2-4 | TRBV14 | - | - | TGTGCCAGCAGCCCTCGAAAAAAAAACATTCAGTACTTC | CASSPRKKNIQYF
TRBJ2-5 | TRBV28 | medium-sized | TRBD2 | TGTGCCAGCAGTTTGGGGACTAGCGGAGAGACCCAGTACTTC | CASSLGTSGETQYF
TRBJ2-7 | TRBV11-3 | few | TRBD2 | TGTGCCAGCAGCTTAGGCGTAGCGGGATCCCCCTACGAGCAGTACTTC | CASSLGVAGSPYEQYF
TRBJ2-3 | TRBV15 | - | - | TGTGCCACCCGACGGAGTGGGGAGGCCCCCCGGAGCACAGATACGCAGTATTTT | CATRRSGEAPRSTDTQYF
TRBJ2-2 | TRBV30 | few | TRBD1 | TGTGCCTGGAGTGTACGGGACAGGGAATCCGGGGAGCTGTTTTTT | CAWSVRDRESGELFF
TRBJ1-1 | TRBV11-3 | few | TRBD1 | TGTGCCAGCAGCTATCGCCTTACAGGGGGCGCGAGGAACACTGAAGCTTTCTTT | CASSYRLTGGARNTEAFF
TRBJ2-1 | TRBV5-1 | once | TRBD2 | TGCGCCAGCGCCTTTAGCGGGGGAAGGAGGAATGAGCAGTTCTTC | CASAFSGGRRNEQFF
TRBJ2-5 | TRBV19 | - | - | TGTGCCAGTAGTATCCTCTACAGGTTACAAGAGACCCAGTACTTC | CASSILYRLQETQYF
TRBJ2-1 | TRBV19 | - | - | TGTGCCAGTAGTGTGACCGGGCCTGGTGAGCAGTTCTTC | CASSVTGPGEQFF
TRBJ2-5 | TRBV9 | few | TRBD2 | TGTGCCAGCAGTGACTTAATCCTAGCGGGAGTAGAGGGGGAAGAGACCCAGTACTTC | CASSDLILAGVEGEETQYF
TRBJ1-1 | TRBV29-1 | - | - | TGCAGCGTTACCGACAGCCCAGGCACTGAAGCTTTCTTT | CSVTDSPGTEAFF
TRBJ1-5 | TRBV6-8 | few | TRBD1 | TGTGCCAGCAGCAGAGACGACAGGGACAATCAGCCCCAGCATTTT | CASSRDDRDNQPQHF
TRBJ2-5 | TRBV12-5 | - | - | TGTGCTAGTGGTTCCACAAAGGATGGGCAGCCGACGCTTGGACAGACCCAGTACTTC | CASGSTKDGQPTLGQTQYF
TRBJ2-1 | TRBV1 | - | - | TGCGCCAGCAGCCGCGTTGACGTCGAAGAGCAGTTCTTC | CASSRVDVEEQFF
TRBJ1-3 | TRBV28 | few | TRBD1 | TGTGCCAGCAGTTCAGACAGGGTCCCTGGAAACACCATATATTTT | CASSSDRVPGNTIYF
TRBJ2-5 | TRBV28 | - | - | TGTGCCAGCAGAACACCCTTGGGGGAGACCCAGTACTTC | CASRTPLGETQYF
TRBJ2-7 | TRBV11-3 | - | TRBD1 | TGTGCCAGCAGCTTACCCTATACAGGGGGCTGGGACGAGCAGTACTTC | CASSLPYTGGWDEQYF
TRBJ2-7 | TRBV9 | medium-sized | - | TGTGCCAGCAGCTTATCTTCCGGGCCGGTTTTCTCCTACGAGCAGTACTTC | CASSLSSGPVFSYEQYF
TRBJ2-5 | TRBV6-8 | few | TRBD2 | TGTGCCAGCGGTGAGACTAGCGGAAAAGAGACCCAGTACTTC | CASGETSGKETQYF
TRBJ2-7 | TRBV5-1 | - | TRBD1 | TGCGCCAGCAGCACGGGACAGGGGAGGAACTACGAGCAGTACTTC | CASSTGQGRNYEQYF
TRBJ2-7 | TRBV14 | - | TRBD1 | TGTGCCAGCAGCCAAGCGCGGACAGGGGGCTACGAGCAGTACTTC | CASSQARTGGYEQYF
TRBJ2-2 | TRBV9 | few | TRBD2 | TGTGCCAGCAGCGTAGCTCGGACTAGCGCGAACACCGGGGAGCTGTTTTTT | CASSVARTSANTGELFF
TRBJ2-1 | TRBV10-2 | few | - | TGCGCCAGCCCGGGGAGTCCAACACGGAATGAGCAGTTCTTC | CASPGSPTRNEQFF
TRBJ2-2 | TRBV5-1 | - | - | TGCGCCAGCAGCTTGAACGTGGGGGCTAACACCGGGGAGCTGTTTTTT | CASSLNVGANTGELFF
TRBJ1-2 | TRBV9 | - | - | TGTGCCAGCAGCGTAGGGGACGGATGGGTCTATGGCTACACCTTC | CASSVGDGWVYGYTF
TRBJ2-3 | TRBV11-3 | few | TRBD2 | TGTGCCAGCAGGTCAAGCGGGAGTAGCTCAGATACGCAGTATTTT | CASRSSGSSSDTQYF
TRBJ2-1 | TRBV11-3 | medium-sized | TRBD2 | TGTGCCAGCAGCTACCGGACTAGCGGGAGGGATGAGCAGTTCTTC | CASSYRTSGRDEQFF
TRBJ1-5 | TRBV7-6 | few | - | TGTGCCAGCAGCCAACGGGGGACGCCCCAGGGGCCCCAGCATTTT | CASSQRGTPQGPQHF
TRBJ1-5 | TRBV18 | - | - | TGTGCCAGCTCACCACGGCAGGGGTGGGGACAGCCCCAGCATTTT | CASSPRQGWGQPQHF
TRBJ2-5 | TRBV7-4 | few | - | TGTGCCAGCAGCTTAAATTCATACGAGACCCAGTACTTC | CASSLNSYETQYF
TRBJ2-5 | TRBV28 | few | TRBD2 | TGTGCCAGCAGTCCGGGACTAGCGGTGACCCAAGAGACCCAGTACTTC | CASSPGLAVTQETQYF
TRBJ2-1 | TRBV6-7 | - | - | TGTGCCAGCAGTTATCGGGGCGAGCAGTTCTTC | CASSYRGEQFF
TRBJ1-1 | TRBV11-3 | medium-sized | - | TGTGCCAGCAGCTTAAAGGAGGGGGGAACTGAAGCTTTCTTT | CASSLKEGGTEAFF
TRBJ2-5 | TRBV18 | - | TRBD1 | TGTGCCAGCTCACCGGGACAGGCGCAAGAGACCCAGTACTTC | CASSPGQAQETQYF
TRBJ2-3 | TRBV6-8 | - | - | TGTGCCAGCAGTGAGCCGGCCACAGATACGCAGTATTTT | CASSEPATDTQYF
TRBJ2-7 | TRBV28 | - | - | TGTGCCAGCAGTTTAGAGCTTTCCTACGAGCAGTACTTC | CASSLELSYEQYF
TRBJ2-2 | TRBV11-3 | medium-sized | - | TGTGCCAGCAGCCAAGGACCCAGGGAAAGGTCCGGGGAGCTGTTTTTT | CASSQGPRERSGELFF
TRBJ2-1 | TRBV11-3 | - | TRBD2 | TGTGCCAGCAGCTTAGAGGGACTAGCTCTGAATGAGCAGTTCTTC | CASSLEGLALNEQFF
TRBJ2-1 | TRBV9 | large | - | TGTGCCAGCAAAGGGGAGTACGGAGGAGGTGAGCAGTTCTTC | CASKGEYGGGEQFF
TRBJ2-7 | TRBV11-3 | - | TRBD1 | TGTGCCAGCAGCTTCCTTAACGGACAGGGCGAGCAGTACTTC | CASSFLNGQGEQYF
TRBJ2-3 | TRBV11-3 | medium-sized | - | TGTGCCAGCAGCTTAACGGGGCTAGCACGTAGCACAGATACGCAGTATTTT | CASSLTGLARSTDTQYF
TRBJ2-2 | TRBV19 | large | - | TGTGCCACCGCCAATCCGAACACCGGGGAGCTGTTTTTT | CATANPNTGELFF
TRBJ2-2 | TRBV11-3 | - | - | TGTGCCAGCAGCTTACCCGACGGCACCGGGGAGCTGTTTTTT | CASSLPDGTGELFF
TRBJ2-7 | TRBV11-3 | medium-sized | TRBD1 | TGTGCCAGCAGCTTGGAATCTGGACAGGGGGCGCGTGAGCAGTACTTC | CASSLESGQGAREQYF
TRBJ1-1 | TRBV28 | - | - | TGTGCCAGCAGTTCCCGCTGGGGGAACACTGAAGCTTTCTTT | CASSSRWGNTEAFF